A single sample is the source of the 21 T cell receptor beta chains below, sequenced in a study of beta chain features in type 1 diabetes. The study reverse transcribed the entire isolated RNA, so it sequenced expressed TCRB transcripts. Data came from immunoSEQ multiplex PCR; TCRdb stores just in-frame clones and leaves some out. Of 300,000 to 400,000 clones listed, approximately 8.2% are singletons. The sample consisted of central memory CD4+ T cells from blood. The source is a young woman in good health.

A few counts support this clone. The rearrangement joins TRBV4-2 to TRBJ1-2; weak D call: TRBD1 (6 bases). The CDR3 length is 15 residues. V was trimmed by 4 bases and J by 4 bases, leaving 16 bases between them. Germline values: CDR1 LGHNA, CDR2 YNFKEQ. The CDR3 loop reads CASSPGAGESYGYTF. The CDR3, as DNA: TGTGCCAGCAGCCCGGGGGCGGGGGAGTCCTATGGCTACACCTTC.

V is TRBV28 and J is TRBJ1-5; possible D gene TRBD1, 5 bases. The germline V gene has CDR1 MDHEN and CDR2 SYDVKM. The CDR3 spans 12 residues. V was pared by 9 bases and J by 6 bases, with 12 bases between. The DNA for the CDR3 is TGTGCCAGTCGGGGGTTGGGTCAGCCCCAGCATTTT. Protein sequence: CASRGLGQPQHF.

This clone was recorded a few times. J is TRBJ2-7 and V is TRBV29-1; D is ambiguous. Trimming cost V 1 base and J 1 base, with 5 bases left between them. This CDR3 region has 12 residues. Germline assignment: CDR1 SQVTM and CDR2 ANQGSEA. DNA of the CDR3: TGCAGCGTTGAAGCAGAGTCCTACGAGCAGTACTTC. It is translated as CSVEAESYEQYF.

This clone occurred a few times. The chain combines TRBV25-1 with TRBJ1-3, with 10 bases aligning to TRBD1. Germline V CDR1 and CDR2: MGHDK, SYGVNS. Trimming took 6 bases from V and 1 from J; bases not matched to a gene: 12. There are 18 residues in the CDR3. CDR3 in DNA: TGTGCCAGCAGGGAAAAGGGGACAGGGGTTTTTTCTGGAAACACCATATATTTT. Amino acids: CASREKGTGVFSGNTIYF.

The CDR3 region has the DNA TGTGCCAGCAGCTTTATCAGCCGGTACCAAGAGACCCAGTACTTC. Its protein is CASSFISRYQETQYF. The rearrangement links TRBV5-6 to TRBJ2-5; D remains ambiguous. The CDR3 is 15 amino acids. In germline, CDR1 is SGHDT, CDR2 YYEEEE. V was pared by 2 bases and J by 0 bases, with 11 bases between.

The V and J genes are TRBV19 and TRBJ2-2; D is ambiguous. The V and J ends lost 7 bases and 4 bases respectively, with 10 bases between them. CDR1 is LNHDA and CDR2 is SQIVND in the germline V gene (reference sequence). CDR3 length: 13 amino acids. CDR3: CASTKSVTGELFF. Written as DNA, the CDR3 is TGTGCCAGTACCAAGAGCGTCACCGGGGAGCTGTTTTTT.

This clone was observed a few times. The chain carries TRBV10-3 and TRBJ1-2, with no clear D. The CDR3 totals 16 residues. V lost 8 bases and J lost 0, with 19 bases in between. In germline, CDR1 is ENHRY, CDR2 SYGVKD. Here the CDR3 DNA reads TGTGCCATCTTCGGGCTGTCGGGTGATTCTAACTATGGCTACACCTTC. This codes for CAIFGLSGDSNYGYTF.

Only a few counts were recorded for this clone. The rearrangement links TRBV28 to TRBJ2-6; D remains ambiguous. CDR3 length: 13 residues. The germline gives CDR1 MDHEN, CDR2 SYDVKM. V was trimmed by 5 bases and J by 4 bases, leaving 6 bases between them. The DNA of the CDR3 is TGTGCCAGCAGTCCCCCAGGGGCCAACGTCCTGACTTTC. Protein sequence: CASSPPGANVLTF.

The CDR3 DNA reads as TGTGCCAGCAGCTCCAAGGAGGGGGAGACCCAGTACTTC. Residues: CASSSKEGETQYF. The J gene is TRBJ2-5, the V gene TRBV9; maybe TRBD2 (6 bases). Trimming pared 4 bases from V and 5 bases from J, leaving 12 bases between. Germline V lookup: CDR1 SGDLS, CDR2 YYNGEE. The CDR3 covers 13 residues.

The chain recombines TRBV5-1 with TRBJ2-1, with TRBD2 identical over 8 bases. CDR1 is SGHRS, CDR2 YFSETQ, per germline. This CDR3 contains 19 residues. The V segment lost 4 bases and the J segment 0 bases; nucleotides outside the gene matches: 15. The CDR3: CASSPRGGGSGSSYNEQFF. The CDR3 region has the DNA TGCGCCAGCAGCCCCAGGGGAGGAGGGAGCGGGAGCTCCTACAATGAGCAGTTCTTC. The full variable domain, rest sourced from reference TRBV5-1 and TRBJ2-1, is KAGVTQTPRYLIKTRGQQVTLSCSPISGHRSVSWYQQTPGQGLQFLFEYFSETQRNKGNFPGRFSGRQFSNSRSEMNVSTLELGDSALYLCASSPRGGGSGSSYNEQFFGPGTRLTVL.

This chain joins TRBV19 and TRBJ1-5; D gene ambiguous. V was cut by 7 bases and J by 0 bases, with 16 bases left in between. Germline CDR1 is LNHDA and CDR2 is SQIVND (reference sequence). This CDR3 is 16 amino acids long. CDR3 region: CASTPGGFISNQPQHF. The CDR3 nucleotides are TGTGCCAGTACCCCCGGTGGGTTTATTAGCAATCAGCCCCAGCATTTT.

This clone was detected a few times. This chain links TRBV18 with TRBJ2-4, with D tentatively TRBD2 (5 bases). The CDR3 runs to 13 residues. V was trimmed by 3 bases and J by 5 bases, leaving 8 bases between them. Germline CDR1 and CDR2: KGHSH and LQKENI. The CDR3 reads CASSPGSENIQYF. The CDR3, as DNA: TGTGCCAGCTCACCGGGTAGCGAAAACATTCAGTACTTC.

This chain joins TRBV13 and TRBJ1-5; D perhaps matches TRBD1 (5 bases). Trimming pared 0 bases from V and 4 bases from J, leaving 10 bases between. Germline values: CDR1 PRHDT, CDR2 FYEKMQ (reference sequence). CDR3 length: 15 residues. This chain's CDR3 is CASSLGGGGNQPQHF. In nucleotides, the CDR3 is TGTGCCAGCAGCTTAGGCGGGGGGGGAAATCAGCCCCAGCATTTT.

In this sample, this clone turned up a few times. The rearrangement joins TRBV11-2 to TRBJ2-7; D may be TRBD1 or TRBD2 (6 bases each). CDR3 length: 15 amino acids. Germline-derived CDR1 and CDR2 are SGHAT and FQNNGV. Trimming took off 1 base at V and 3 bases at J, with 13 bases between the two ends. The CDR3 sequence is CASSLVPGASYEQYF. CDR3 nucleotide sequence: TGTGCCAGCAGCTTAGTGCCGGGGGCGAGCTACGAGCAGTACTTC.

Only one count was recorded for this clone. V gene TRBV4-3 combines with J gene TRBJ2-3, with 9 nucleotides matching TRBD1. This CDR3 comprises 13 residues. Germline CDR1 reads LGHNA; CDR2 reads YSLEER. Losses at the gene ends were 4 bases for V and 4 bases for J; bases not matched to a gene: 0. Written as DNA, the CDR3 is TGCGCCAGCAGCCGACAGGGGGCAGATACGCAGTATTTT. Translation gives CASSRQGADTQYF.

In this sample, this clone turned up many times. This rearrangement joins TRBV14 to TRBJ1-1; D might be TRBD1 (5 bases). The CDR3 consists of 13 residues. Germline V gives CDR1 SGHDN, CDR2 FVKESK. Trimming took 4 bases from V and 9 from J, leaving 15 bases between them. Written as DNA, the CDR3 is TGTGCCAGCAGCCCGAGGCTCAGGGAGCAAGCTTTCTTT. Translated: CASSPRLREQAFF.

This rearrangement joins TRBV7-3 to TRBJ2-7; no clear D. Germline values: CDR1 SGHTA, CDR2 FQGTGA. The V and J ends lost 5 bases and 4 bases respectively, with 12 bases between them. The CDR3 is made up of 13 amino acids. CDR3 DNA: TGTGCCAGCAGCCCTGGGAAGGATTACGAGCAGTACTTC. This translates into CASSPGKDYEQYF.

This clone was recorded a few times. V and J are TRBV9 and TRBJ2-3; possibly TRBD2 for D (6 bases). V was pared by 4 bases and J by 2 bases, with 11 bases between. The CDR3 contains 14 residues. CDR1 is SGDLS and CDR2 is YYNGEE in the germline V gene. The CDR3 is CASSPGVITDTQYF. CDR3 nucleotide sequence: TGTGCCAGCAGCCCGGGAGTGATCACAGATACGCAGTATTTT.

The chain combines TRBV7-2 with TRBJ2-1; perhaps TRBD2 as D (5 bases). This CDR3 has 16 residues. The germline V gene encodes CDR1 SGHTA and CDR2 FQGNSA. V dropped 0 bases and J dropped 8 bases, with 17 bases sitting between them. The CDR3 coding sequence is TGTGCCAGCAGCTTAGCCGGGAACCCAATCGGCGATGAGCAGTTCTTC. It yields the protein CASSLAGNPIGDEQFF. The full variable domain, rest sourced from reference TRBV7-2 and TRBJ2-1, is GAGVSQSPSNKVTEKGKDVELRCDPISGHTALYWYRQSLGQGLEFLIYFQGNSAPDKSGLPSDRFSAERTGGSVSTLTIQRTQQEDSAVYLCASSLAGNPIGDEQFFGPGTRLTVL.

There are a few counts of this clone. The V and J genes are TRBV5-1 and TRBJ2-5; no reliable D call. The J call may be incorrect, as the DNA end agrees better with TRBJ2-7. The germline V gene has CDR1 SGHRS and CDR2 YFSETQ. CDR3 size: 14 residues. CDR3 protein: CASSLSKGSYEQYF. As DNA, the CDR3 is TGCGCCAGCAGCTTGTCAAAGGGTTCCTACGAGCAGTACTTC.

This clone occurred once. The rearrangement uses TRBV5-4 and TRBJ2-6; D is unresolved. The CDR3 loop spans 15 amino acids. Germline values: CDR1 SGHNT, CDR2 YYREEE (reference sequence). V was trimmed by 6 bases and J by 0 bases, leaving 10 bases between them. CDR3 bases: TGTGCCAGCACCATACCGCGCTCTGGGGCCAACGTCCTGACTTTC. Its protein is CASTIPRSGANVLTF.